These 5 T cell receptor beta chains were all obtained from the same sample, sequenced in a study of blood T cell repertoires in COVID-19. Sequencing used immunoSEQ multiplex PCR; TCRdb keeps in-frame clones, though not all of them. The sample has about 150,000 clones, roughly nine tenths seen once. Sequencing used peripheral blood. These receptors originate from a man aged 50 to 60 with acute or convalescent COVID-19.

The V call is TRBV7-2, the J call TRBJ2-3; the match to TRBD2 covers 11 bases. The CDR3 length is 17 residues. Trimming at V came to 3 bases and at J to 4 bases, leaving 9 bases not matched to a gene. CDR1 is SGHTA, CDR2 FQGNSA, per germline. The CDR3, as DNA: TGTGCCAGCAGCTTCCTATCTAGCGGGGGGAGGTCAGATACGCAGTATTTT. Amino acids: CASSFLSSGGRSDTQYF.

CDR3 coding DNA: TGTGCCAGCTCACCACAGGGGAATAGCTACAATGAGCAGTTCTTC. Translation gives CASSPQGNSYNEQFF. The V gene is TRBV18, the J gene TRBJ2-1; possibly TRBD1 for D (5 bases). The V gene's germline CDR1 is KGHSH and CDR2 LQKENI. V was clipped by 1 base and J by 3 bases, with 10 bases between them. This CDR3 is 15 amino acids long.

The chain combines TRBV28 with TRBJ2-1, with 11 positions matching TRBD2. The CDR3 covers 17 residues. J lost 0 bases, V lost 3 bases, and 4 bases had no gene match. The germline V gene has CDR1 MDHEN and CDR2 SYDVKM. Here the CDR3 DNA reads TGTGCCAGCAGTTTGCCTAGCGGGAGGAGCTCCTACAATGAGCAGTTCTTC. The encoded protein is CASSLPSGRSSYNEQFF.

This clone is a singleton in its sample. The V and J genes are TRBV28 and TRBJ2-1, with 11 bases that match TRBD2. Germline V CDR1 and CDR2: MDHEN, SYDVKM. Trimming took 6 bases from V and 0 from J; bases not matched to a gene: 7. The CDR3 is made up of 17 amino acids. CDR3 protein: CASRLITSGSSYNEQFF. Written as DNA, the CDR3 is TGTGCCAGCAGACTGATAACTAGCGGGAGCTCCTACAATGAGCAGTTCTTC.

The chain carries TRBV5-1 and TRBJ1-1; maybe TRBD1 (6 bases). The germline V gene has CDR1 SGHRS and CDR2 YFSETQ. V lost 4 bases to trimming and J lost 4 bases, with 14 bases between them. The CDR3 length is 14 residues. The chain's CDR3 is CASSHGTQGTEAFF. CDR3 nucleotide sequence: TGCGCCAGCAGCCACGGAACACAGGGCACTGAAGCTTTCTTT. Based on the CDR3 plus reference TRBV5-1 and TRBJ1-1, the full variable domain is KAGVTQTPRYLIKTRGQQVTLSCSPISGHRSVSWYQQTPGQGLQFLFEYFSETQRNKGNFPGRFSGRQFSNSRSEMNVSTLELGDSALYLCASSHGTQGTEAFFGQGTRLTVV.